This T cell receptor (beta chain) comes out of a study of T cells after yellow fever vaccination (dated by TCRdb to about 2019). About the investigation overall: Libraries from fractions with low cell numbers were prepared with the SMART-Seq v4 Ultra Low Input RNA kit. To follow T-cell clones before and after primary and booster YFV17D yellow fever vaccination, bulk TCR alpha and beta repertoires were sequenced over time. Bulk PBMC replicates and cell subsets were isolated from blood drawn at multiple timepoints before and after both primary and secondary immunization. Two healthy male donors, one aged 18 to 29 and one aged 30 to 40 years, were included in the cohort.

V is reduced by 0 bases and J by 3 bases, leaving a spacing of 8 bases between them. The CDR3 measures 13 amino acids from cysteine to phenylalanine. Left in the record is the CDR3 DNA by itself, 39 bases read in frame from the first base. According to the germline V gene (reference sequence), CDR1 reads DFQATT and CDR2 reads SNEGSKA. Regarding this clonotype: This clone's antigen is unknown. Per-nucleotide qualities are absent, and no much larger clonotype sits a single base away.

Study-wide conclusions, independent of this receptor: After the booster, most of the clones that had expanded following primary vaccination were detected again (almost 98% of CD4 and 80% to 90% of CD8), which suggests that memory was broadly maintained. Only a couple of donors were included in the study, so the extent to which the findings can be generalized is limited. Compared with the primary T-cell response, the secondary T-cell response was faster but weaker, reaching its peak on day 5 rather than on day 15. Computational filtering was needed because FACS-sorted repertoires could contain abundant contaminating clonotypes from the bulk population. A small share of clonotypes was detected in both CD4 and CD8 compartments, with the overlap likely arising from convergent recombination.

Explained via the paper, the treatment or condition label denotes: live attenuated yellow fever vaccine strain. A standard Ficoll-Paque protocol was used to isolate PBMCs from peripheral blood. Dynabeads CD4 and CD8 positive selection kits were used to isolate CD4 and CD8 T-cell fractions. RNA was extracted with TriZol from bulk PBMCs, CD4 and CD8 fractions, and dextramer-positive and dextramer-negative fractions. The run used an Illumina NovaSeq 6000. TCR cDNA was synthesized by 5'RACE template switching, which introduced a universal primer site and unique molecular identifiers. cDNA synthesis was primed from both the TCR alpha and TCR beta constant segments. Library amplification involved two PCR steps, and the second step added sample barcodes and sequencing adapters. Libraries were sequenced on Illumina HiSeq 2500 (2x100 bp) or NovaSeq (2x150 bp). In the paper's pipeline: Reads were demultiplexed and collapsed into UMI consensus sequences with MIGEC, and V(D)J alignment was performed with MiXCR. Clonotypes responding to the vaccine were identified with edgeR on replicate PBMC samples, with the criteria of FDR below 0.01 and a log2 fold change above 5 up to day 15. CD4 or CD8 identity was assigned to each bulk clonotype according to whether the clonotype was present at higher abundance in the sequenced CD4 repertoire or the sequenced CD8 repertoire. TCRdb reran the public reads through fastp at Q25 and MiXCR, keeping productive beta chains. Rows are unified per CDR3 protein, each entry keeping the most common DNA and genes. The V and J calls and clone size are TCRdb's, not the authors'. The sample has some 320,000 distinct CDR3 sequences on record, less than 9.5% of them singletons. The ten largest account for around 3.4% of the sample.

The TCR originated in a man aged 18 to 30 who received the YFV17D yellow fever vaccine. This chain is built from TRBV20-1 and TRBJ1-2, with no confident D gene call. The sample in question was CD4+ T cells sorted from PBMCs, obtained 5 days after the yellow fever booster vaccination. The nucleotides are TGCAGTGCTAGAGATCCGACCTACTATGGCTACACCTTC. Its coded protein is CSARDPTYYGYTF.